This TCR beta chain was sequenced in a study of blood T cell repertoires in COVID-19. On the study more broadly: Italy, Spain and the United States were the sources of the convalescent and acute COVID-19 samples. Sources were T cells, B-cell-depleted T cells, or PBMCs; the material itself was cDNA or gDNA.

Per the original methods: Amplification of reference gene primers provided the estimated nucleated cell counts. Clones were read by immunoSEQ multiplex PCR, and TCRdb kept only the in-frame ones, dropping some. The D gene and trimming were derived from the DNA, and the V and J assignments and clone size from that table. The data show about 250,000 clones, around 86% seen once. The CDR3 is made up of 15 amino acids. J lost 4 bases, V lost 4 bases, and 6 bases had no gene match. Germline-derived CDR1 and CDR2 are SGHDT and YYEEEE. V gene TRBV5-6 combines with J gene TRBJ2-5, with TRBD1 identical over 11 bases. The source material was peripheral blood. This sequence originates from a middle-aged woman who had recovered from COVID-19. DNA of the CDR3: TGTGCCAGCAGCGTTACCGGGACAGGGGGAGAGACCCAGTACTTC. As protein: CASSVTGTGGETQYF.